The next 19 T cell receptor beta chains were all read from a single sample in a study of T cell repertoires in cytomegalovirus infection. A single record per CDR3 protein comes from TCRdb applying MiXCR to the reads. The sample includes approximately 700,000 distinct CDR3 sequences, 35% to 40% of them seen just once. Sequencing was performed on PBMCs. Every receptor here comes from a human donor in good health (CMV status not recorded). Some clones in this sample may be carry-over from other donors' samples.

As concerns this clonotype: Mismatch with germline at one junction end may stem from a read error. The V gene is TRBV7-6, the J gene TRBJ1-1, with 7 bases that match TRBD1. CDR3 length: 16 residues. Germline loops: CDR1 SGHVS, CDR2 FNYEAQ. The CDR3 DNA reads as TGTGCCAGCAGATCGCGACAGGGTGGGGGGAACACGGAAGCTTTCTTT. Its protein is CASRSRQGGGNTEAFF.

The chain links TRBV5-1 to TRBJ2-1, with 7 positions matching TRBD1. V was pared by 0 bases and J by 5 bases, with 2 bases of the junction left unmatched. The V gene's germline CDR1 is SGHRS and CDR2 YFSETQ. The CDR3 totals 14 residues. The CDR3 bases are TGCGCCAGCAGCTTGGGACAGGGTAACAATGAGCAGTTCTTC. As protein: CASSLGQGNNEQFF.

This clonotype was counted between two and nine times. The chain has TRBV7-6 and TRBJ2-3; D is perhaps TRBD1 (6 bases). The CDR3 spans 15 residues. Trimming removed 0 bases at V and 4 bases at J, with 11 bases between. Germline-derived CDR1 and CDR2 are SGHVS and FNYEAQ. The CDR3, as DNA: TGTGCCAGCAGCTTAGCTGGACAGCAGTCAGATACGCAGTATTTT. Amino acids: CASSLAGQQSDTQYF.

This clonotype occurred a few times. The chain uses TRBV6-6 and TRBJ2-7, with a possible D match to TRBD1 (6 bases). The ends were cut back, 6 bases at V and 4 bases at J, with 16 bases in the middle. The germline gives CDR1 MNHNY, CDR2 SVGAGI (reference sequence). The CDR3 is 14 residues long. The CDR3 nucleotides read TGTGCCAGCAGCAATGACAGGCAACTTTACGAGCAGTACTTC. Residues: CASSNDRQLYEQYF.

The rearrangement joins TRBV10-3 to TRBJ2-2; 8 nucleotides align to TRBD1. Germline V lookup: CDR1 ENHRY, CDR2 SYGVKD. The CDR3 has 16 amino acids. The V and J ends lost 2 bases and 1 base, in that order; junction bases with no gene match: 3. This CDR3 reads CAISEPGTGNTGELFF. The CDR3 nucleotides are TGTGCCATCAGTGAGCCCGGGACAGGGAACACCGGGGAGCTGTTTTTT.

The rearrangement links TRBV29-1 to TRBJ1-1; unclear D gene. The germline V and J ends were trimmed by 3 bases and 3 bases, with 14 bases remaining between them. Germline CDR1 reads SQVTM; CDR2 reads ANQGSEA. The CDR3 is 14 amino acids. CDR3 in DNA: TGCAGCGTTGAGGCTAGGCGGGCAGACACTGAAGCTTTCTTT. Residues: CSVEARRADTEAFF.

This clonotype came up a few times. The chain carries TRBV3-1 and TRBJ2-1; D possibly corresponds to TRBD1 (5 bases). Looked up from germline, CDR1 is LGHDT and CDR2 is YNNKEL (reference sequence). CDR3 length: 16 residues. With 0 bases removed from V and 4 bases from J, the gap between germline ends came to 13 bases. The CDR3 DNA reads TGTGCCAGCAGCCAAGATCTCGGCAGGGCTTACAATGAGCAGTTCTTC. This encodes CASSQDLGRAYNEQFF.

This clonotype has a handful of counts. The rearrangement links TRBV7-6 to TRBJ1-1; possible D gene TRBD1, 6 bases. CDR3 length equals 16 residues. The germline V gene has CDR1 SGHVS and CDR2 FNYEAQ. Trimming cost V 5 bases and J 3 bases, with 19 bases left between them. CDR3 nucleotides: TGTGCCAGCAGCATATCTACGGCCGGGGGCTACACTGAAGCTTTCTTT. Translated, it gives CASSISTAGGYTEAFF.

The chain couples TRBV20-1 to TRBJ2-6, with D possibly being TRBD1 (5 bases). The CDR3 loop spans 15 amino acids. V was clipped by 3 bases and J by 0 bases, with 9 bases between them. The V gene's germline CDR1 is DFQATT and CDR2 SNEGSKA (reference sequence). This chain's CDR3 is CSASQGNSGANVLTF. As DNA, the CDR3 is TGCAGTGCTAGCCAGGGAAACTCTGGGGCCAACGTCCTGACTTTC.

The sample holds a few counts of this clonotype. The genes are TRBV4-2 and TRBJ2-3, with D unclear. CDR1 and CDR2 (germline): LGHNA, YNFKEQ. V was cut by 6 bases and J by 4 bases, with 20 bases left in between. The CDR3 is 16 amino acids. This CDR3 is CASSLNPLVKSDTQYF. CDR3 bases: TGTGCCAGCAGTCTTAACCCCCTAGTAAAATCAGATACGCAGTATTTT.

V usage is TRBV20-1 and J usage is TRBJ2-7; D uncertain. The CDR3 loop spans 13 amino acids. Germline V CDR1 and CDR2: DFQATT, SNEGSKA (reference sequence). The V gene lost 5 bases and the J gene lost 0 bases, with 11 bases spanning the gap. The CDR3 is CSARAATSYEQYF. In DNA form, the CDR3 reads TGCAGTGCTCGGGCGGCTACCTCCTACGAGCAGTACTTC.

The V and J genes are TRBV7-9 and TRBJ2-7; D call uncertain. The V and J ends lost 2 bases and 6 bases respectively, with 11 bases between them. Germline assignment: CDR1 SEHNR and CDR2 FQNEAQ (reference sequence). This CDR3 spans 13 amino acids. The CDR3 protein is CASSLSVYFEQYF. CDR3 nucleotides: TGTGCCAGCAGCTTATCGGTGTATTTCGAGCAGTACTTC.

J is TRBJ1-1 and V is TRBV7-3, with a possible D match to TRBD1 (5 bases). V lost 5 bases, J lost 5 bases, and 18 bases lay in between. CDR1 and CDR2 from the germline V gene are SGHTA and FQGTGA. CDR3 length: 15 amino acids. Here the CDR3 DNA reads TGTGCCAGCAGCCCCTTAGGGGAAATGAGGACTGAAGCTTTCTTT. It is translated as CASSPLGEMRTEAFF.

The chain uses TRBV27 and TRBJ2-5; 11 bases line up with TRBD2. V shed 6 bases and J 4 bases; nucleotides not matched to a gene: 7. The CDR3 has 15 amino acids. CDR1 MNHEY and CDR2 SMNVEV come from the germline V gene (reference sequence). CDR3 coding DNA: TGTGCCAGCAGGGCAATCGGACTAGCGGGAGAGACCCAGTACTTC. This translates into CASRAIGLAGETQYF.

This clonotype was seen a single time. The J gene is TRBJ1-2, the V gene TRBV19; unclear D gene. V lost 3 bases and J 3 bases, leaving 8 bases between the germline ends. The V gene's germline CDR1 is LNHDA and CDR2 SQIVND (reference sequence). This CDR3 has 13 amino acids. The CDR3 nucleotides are TGTGCCAGTAGTATCCAGCGCGACTATGGCTACACCTTC. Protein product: CASSIQRDYGYTF.

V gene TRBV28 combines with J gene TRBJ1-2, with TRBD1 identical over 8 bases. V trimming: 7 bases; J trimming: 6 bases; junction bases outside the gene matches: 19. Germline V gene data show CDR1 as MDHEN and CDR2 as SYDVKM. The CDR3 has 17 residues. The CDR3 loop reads CASMGVPGGRGPNGYTF. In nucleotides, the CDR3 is TGTGCCAGCATGGGTGTTCCAGGCGGCAGGGGGCCGAATGGCTACACCTTC.

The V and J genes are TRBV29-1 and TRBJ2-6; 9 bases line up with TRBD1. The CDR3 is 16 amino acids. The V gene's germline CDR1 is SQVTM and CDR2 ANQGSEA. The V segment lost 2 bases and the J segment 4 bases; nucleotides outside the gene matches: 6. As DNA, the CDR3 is TGCAGCGTTGAATTGGGACAGGGTTACGGGGCCAACGTCCTGACTTTC. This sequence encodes CSVELGQGYGANVLTF.

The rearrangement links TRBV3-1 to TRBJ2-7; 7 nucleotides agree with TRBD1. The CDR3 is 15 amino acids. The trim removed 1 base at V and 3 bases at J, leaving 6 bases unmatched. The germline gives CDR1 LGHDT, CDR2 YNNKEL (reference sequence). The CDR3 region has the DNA TGTGCCAGCAGCCAAGCTCTGGACAGGAGCTACGAGCAGTACTTC. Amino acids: CASSQALDRSYEQYF.

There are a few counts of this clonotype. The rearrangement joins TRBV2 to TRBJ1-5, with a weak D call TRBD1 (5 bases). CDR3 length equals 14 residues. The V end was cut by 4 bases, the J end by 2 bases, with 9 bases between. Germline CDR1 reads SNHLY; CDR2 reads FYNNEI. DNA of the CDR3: TGTGCCAGCAGTGGGGGCCGCGGCAATCAGCCCCAGCATTTT. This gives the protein CASSGGRGNQPQHF.